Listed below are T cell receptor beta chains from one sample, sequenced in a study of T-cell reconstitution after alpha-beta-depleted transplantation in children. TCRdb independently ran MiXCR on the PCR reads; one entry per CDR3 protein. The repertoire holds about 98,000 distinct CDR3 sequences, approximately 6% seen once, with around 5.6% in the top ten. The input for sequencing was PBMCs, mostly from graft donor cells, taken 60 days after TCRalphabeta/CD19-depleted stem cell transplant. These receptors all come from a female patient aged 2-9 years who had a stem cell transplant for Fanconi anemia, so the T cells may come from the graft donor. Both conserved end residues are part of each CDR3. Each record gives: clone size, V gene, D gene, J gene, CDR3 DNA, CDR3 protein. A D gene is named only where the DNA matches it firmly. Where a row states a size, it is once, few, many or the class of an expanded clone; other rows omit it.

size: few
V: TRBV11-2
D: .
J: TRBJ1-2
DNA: TGTGCCAGCAGCTCTCCAGGCCGACAAGGGAGCTTTTATGGCTACACCTTC
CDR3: CASSSPGRQGSFYGYTF

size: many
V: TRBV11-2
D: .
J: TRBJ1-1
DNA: TGTGCCAGCAGCTTATCTACCGGGACACCAAACACTGAAGCTTTCTTT
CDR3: CASSLSTGTPNTEAFF

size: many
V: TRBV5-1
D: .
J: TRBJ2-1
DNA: TGCGCCAGCAGGTTATATAAGAGGAGGGGCCCGCCCTACAATGAGCAGTTCTTC
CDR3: CASRLYKRRGPPYNEQFF

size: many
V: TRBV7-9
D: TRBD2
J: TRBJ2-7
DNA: TGTGCCAGCAGCTCCTATTCGGGGGGCTACGAGCAGTACTTC
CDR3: CASSSYSGGYEQYF

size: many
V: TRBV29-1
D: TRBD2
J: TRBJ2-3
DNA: TGCAGCGTTGCGCCGGGACTAGCGGGGGCCGGAACAGATACGCAGTATTTT
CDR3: CSVAPGLAGAGTDTQYF

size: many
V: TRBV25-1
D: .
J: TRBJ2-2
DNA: TGTGCCAGCAGTGAGTGGGGCGGGGAGCTGTTTTTT
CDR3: CASSEWGGELFF

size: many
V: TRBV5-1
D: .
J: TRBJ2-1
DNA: TGCGCCAGCAGCTTGGCCGTCTCGTCCTACAATGAGCAGTTCTTC
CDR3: CASSLAVSSYNEQFF

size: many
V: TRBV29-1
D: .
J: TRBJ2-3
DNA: TGTAGCGTTGTCGGAGGGGCGCGAGCAGATACGCAGTATTTT
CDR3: CSVVGGARADTQYF

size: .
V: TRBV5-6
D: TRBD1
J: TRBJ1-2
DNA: TGTGCCAGCAGCACAGTAGACAGGGGTCCCTATGGCTACACCTTC
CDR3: CASSTVDRGPYGYTF

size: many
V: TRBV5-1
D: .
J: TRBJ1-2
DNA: TGCGCCAGCAGCTTGGACGCGGGTTCGAACTATGGCTACACCTTC
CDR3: CASSLDAGSNYGYTF

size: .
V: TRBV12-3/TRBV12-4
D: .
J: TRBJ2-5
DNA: TGTGCCAGCAGAGACGGCAGGGACCGGGAGACCCAGTACTTC
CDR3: CASRDGRDRETQYF

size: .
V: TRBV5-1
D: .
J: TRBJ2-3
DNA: TGCGCCAGCAGCTTGATCCCGGGAGTAGGCACAGATACGCAGTATTTT
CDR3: CASSLIPGVGTDTQYF

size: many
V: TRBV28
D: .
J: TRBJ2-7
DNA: TGTGCCAGCAGACACTTAAGGGGTAGGGCTACGGATGAGCAGTACTTC
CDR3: CASRHLRGRATDEQYF

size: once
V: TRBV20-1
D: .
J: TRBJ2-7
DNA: TGCAGAATGGGACTTGCCCAACTGTACGAGCAGTACTTC
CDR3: CRMGLAQLYEQYF

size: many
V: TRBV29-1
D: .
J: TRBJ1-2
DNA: TGCAGCGTTGATTCGAGACAAGCAACGATGGACTATGGCTACACCTTC
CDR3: CSVDSRQATMDYGYTF

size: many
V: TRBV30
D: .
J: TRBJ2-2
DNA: TGTGCCTGGAGTAGGAGAGACAGGCTCACCGGGGAGCTGTTTTTT
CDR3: CAWSRRDRLTGELFF

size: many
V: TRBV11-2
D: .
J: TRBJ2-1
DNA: TGTGCCAGCAGCTTAGTTGGGCGGGGAATCTACAATGAGCAGTTCTTC
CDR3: CASSLVGRGIYNEQFF

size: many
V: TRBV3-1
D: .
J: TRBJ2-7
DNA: TGTGCCAGCAGCCCCTATAACTATGCCGAGCAGTACTTC
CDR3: CASSPYNYAEQYF

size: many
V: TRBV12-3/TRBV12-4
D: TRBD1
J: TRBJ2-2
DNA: TGTGCCAGCAGTTTGGACAGGGCGGGCACCGGGGAGCTGTTTTTT
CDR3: CASSLDRAGTGELFF

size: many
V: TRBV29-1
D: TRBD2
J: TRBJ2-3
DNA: TGCAGCGTTTTTGCGGGGGGGCAAGGAGATACGCAGTATTTT
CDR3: CSVFAGGQGDTQYF

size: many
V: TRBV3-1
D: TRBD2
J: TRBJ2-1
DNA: TGTGCCAGCAGCCAATTTAGCGGGGGGGTTTCCAATGAGCAGTTCTTC
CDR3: CASSQFSGGVSNEQFF

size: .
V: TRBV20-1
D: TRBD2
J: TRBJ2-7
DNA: TGCAGTGCCTTTAGCGGGGAAAGGGACGAGCAGTACTTC
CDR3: CSAFSGERDEQYF

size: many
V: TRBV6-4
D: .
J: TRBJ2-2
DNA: TGTGCCAGCAGTGCGACAGGAAGCCTGCACACCGGGGAGCTGTTTTTT
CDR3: CASSATGSLHTGELFF

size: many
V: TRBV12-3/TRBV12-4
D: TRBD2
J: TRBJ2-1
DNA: TGTGCCAGCAGTTCGCCACGGGGGGTAGTAGCGGGGAGGCTCTACAATGAGCAGTTCTTC
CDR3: CASSSPRGVVAGRLYNEQFF

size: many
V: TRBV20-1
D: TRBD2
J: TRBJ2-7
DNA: TGCAGTGCAAAAAGTCGGACTAGCGCTGCCCTCGAGCAGTACTTC
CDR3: CSAKSRTSAALEQYF

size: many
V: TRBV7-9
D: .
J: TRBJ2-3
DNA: TGTGCCAGCAGCTTAGCGGGGGCCCCCACAGATACGCAGTATTTT
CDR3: CASSLAGAPTDTQYF

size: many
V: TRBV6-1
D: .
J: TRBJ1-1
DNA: TGTGCCAGCAGTGAAGGAAAACAGGTCTTGAACACTGAAGCTTTCTTT
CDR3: CASSEGKQVLNTEAFF

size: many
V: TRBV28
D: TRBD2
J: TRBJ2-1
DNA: TGTGCCAGCAGTTTATGGGATAGCGGGGCCTACAATGAGCAGTTCTTC
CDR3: CASSLWDSGAYNEQFF

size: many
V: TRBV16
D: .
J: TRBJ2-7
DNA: TGTGCCAGCAGCCAATCCTACTTAGCAGAAGAGCAGTACTTC
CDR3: CASSQSYLAEEQYF

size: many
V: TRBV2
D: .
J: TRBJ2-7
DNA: TGTGCCAGCAGATTTGACAAGCCCATCTACGAGCAGTACTTC
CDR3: CASRFDKPIYEQYF

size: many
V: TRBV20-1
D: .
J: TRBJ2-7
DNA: TGCAGTGCTAGAGATGGCGCTAGATCTTACGAGCAGTACTTC
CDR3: CSARDGARSYEQYF

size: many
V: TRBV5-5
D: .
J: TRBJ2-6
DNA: TGTGCCAGCAGCTTGCCAGGGCGAAGTGGGGCCAACGTCCTGACTTTC
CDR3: CASSLPGRSGANVLTF

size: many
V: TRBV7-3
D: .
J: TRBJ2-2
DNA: TGTGCCAGCAGCCAAGGGGTAGGGGAGCTGTTTTTT
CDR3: CASSQGVGELFF

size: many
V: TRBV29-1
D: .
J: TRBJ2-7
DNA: TGCAGCGTTGTAGCGGCCGCCTCCTACGAGCAGTACTTC
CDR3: CSVVAAASYEQYF

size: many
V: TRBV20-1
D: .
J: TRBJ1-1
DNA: TGCAGTGCTAGAGACGGGATCATCAGGGGCATGAACACTGAAGCTTTCTTT
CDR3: CSARDGIIRGMNTEAFF

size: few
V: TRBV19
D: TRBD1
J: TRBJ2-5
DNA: TGTGCCAGTAGTACTCGACAGGGGGTGGAGACCCAGTACTTC
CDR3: CASSTRQGVETQYF

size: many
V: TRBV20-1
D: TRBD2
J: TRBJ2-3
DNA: TGCAGTGCCCCGGGACTAGCGGTATTTAGCACAGATACGCAGTATTTT
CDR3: CSAPGLAVFSTDTQYF

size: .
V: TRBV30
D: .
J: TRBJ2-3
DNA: TGTGCCTGGAGTATGGGGGGCGATACGCAGTATTTT
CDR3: CAWSMGGDTQYF

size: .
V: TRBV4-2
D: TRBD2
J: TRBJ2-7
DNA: TGTGCCAGCAGCCAAGGACTAGCTCTCGCCTACGAGCAGTACTTC
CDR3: CASSQGLALAYEQYF

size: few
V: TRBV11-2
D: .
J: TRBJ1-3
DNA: TGTGCCAGCAGCTTCGGGCGCGGAAACACCATATATTTT
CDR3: CASSFGRGNTIYF

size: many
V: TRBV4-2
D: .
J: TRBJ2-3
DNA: TGTGCCAGCAGCCAAACGCGCATTAGCACAGATACGCAGTATTTT
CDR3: CASSQTRISTDTQYF

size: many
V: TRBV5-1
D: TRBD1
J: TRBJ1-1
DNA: TGCGCCAGCAGCGGGACAGGCACATACACTGAAGCTTTCTTT
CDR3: CASSGTGTYTEAFF

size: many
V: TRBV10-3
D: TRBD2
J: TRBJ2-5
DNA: TGTGCCATCAGTCGCCAAACTAGCGGACAAGAGACCCAGTACTTC
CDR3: CAISRQTSGQETQYF

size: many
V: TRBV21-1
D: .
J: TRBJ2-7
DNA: TGTGCCAGCAGCAAAGTTCTGGTGGGACAGAAATCTTCCTACGAGCAGTACTTC
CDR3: CASSKVLVGQKSSYEQYF

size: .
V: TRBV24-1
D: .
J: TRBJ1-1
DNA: TGTGCCACCAGTGACCTCACTGAAGCTTTCTTT
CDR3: CATSDLTEAFF

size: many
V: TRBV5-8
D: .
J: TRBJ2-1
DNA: TGTGCCAGCAGCTTGATGCTACTCTCCTACAATGAGCAGTTCTTC
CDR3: CASSLMLLSYNEQFF

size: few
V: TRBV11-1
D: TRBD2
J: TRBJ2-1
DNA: TGTGCCAGCAGCTTAGGGGGCATGGCGGGAGGCTCCTACAATGAGCAGTTCTTC
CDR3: CASSLGGMAGGSYNEQFF